Each of the 18 T cell receptor beta chains below was sequenced from the same sample in a study of cytomegalovirus exposure and HLA in healthy donors. Primers included in the PCR were 60 Vbeta and 13 Jbeta primers. Clones were sequenced by immunoSEQ multiplex PCR, and TCRdb holds only the in-frame ones, with some missing. The sample includes about 110,000 clones. The sample consisted of PBMCs. The receptor set was obtained from a man aged 30-40 years in good health and CMV-seronegative.

V usage is TRBV7-6 and J usage is TRBJ2-7; maybe TRBD2 (5 bases). The V gene lost 2 bases and the J gene lost 0 bases, with 11 bases spanning the gap. Germline V CDR1 and CDR2: SGHVS, FNYEAQ. CDR3 length equals 15 residues. The CDR3 sequence is CASSLTPGSSYEQYF. CDR3 DNA sequence: TGTGCCAGCAGCTTAACCCCGGGGAGCTCCTACGAGCAGTACTTC.

V usage is TRBV28 and J usage is TRBJ1-4; no definite D call. The CDR3 length is 12 residues. Germline values: CDR1 MDHEN, CDR2 SYDVKM. V lost 5 bases to trimming and J lost 6 bases, with 7 bases between them. The CDR3 DNA reads TGTGCCAGCAGTAACAGTTATGAAAAACTGTTTTTT. This gives the protein CASSNSYEKLFF.

The chain has TRBV5-1 and TRBJ1-2; 8 nucleotides agree with TRBD1. CDR3 length: 16 amino acids. V dropped 0 bases and J dropped 0; count of bases not matched to a gene: 4. Germline CDR1 reads SGHRS; CDR2 reads YFSETQ. The CDR3 nucleotides are TGCGCCAGCAGCTTGGGTAGGACAGGGCCTAACTATGGCTACACCTTC. Translated: CASSLGRTGPNYGYTF.

The rearrangement joins TRBV9 to TRBJ2-1, with TRBD2 identical over 8 bases. The germline CDR1 and CDR2 sequences are SGDLS and YYNGEE. V was clipped by 0 bases and J by 4 bases; unmatched bases: 6. The CDR3 runs 16 residues. CDR3 coding DNA: TGTGCCAGCAGCGTAGTTGGAGCGGGGGAGTACAATGAGCAGTTCTTC. It yields the protein CASSVVGAGEYNEQFF.

The chain links TRBV29-1 to TRBJ2-1; 11 nucleotides match TRBD2. The length of the CDR3 is 15 residues. Germline values: CDR1 SQVTM, CDR2 ANQGSEA. J lost 5 bases, V lost 4 bases, and 7 bases had no gene match. The CDR3 is CSVATSGGIDNEQFF. The DNA for the CDR3 is TGCAGCGTTGCAACTAGCGGGGGCATAGACAATGAGCAGTTCTTC.

The chain links TRBV5-4 to TRBJ1-3; the match to TRBD1 covers 7 bases. Trimming took 0 bases from V and 2 from J; bases not matched to a gene: 11. This CDR3 is 18 amino acids long. CDR1 is SGHNT and CDR2 is YYREEE in the germline V gene (reference sequence). The CDR3 protein is CASSLVEGASLAGNTIYF. In nucleotides, the CDR3 is TGTGCCAGCAGCTTGGTAGAGGGGGCTAGTTTAGCTGGAAACACCATATATTTT.

The chain carries TRBV7-3 and TRBJ2-2; 8 nucleotides agree with TRBD1. The CDR3 consists of 18 residues. Germline V gene sequence: CDR1 SGHTA, CDR2 FQGTGA. V lost 5 bases, J lost 5 bases, and 16 bases stayed unmatched. The CDR3 reads CASSLLGLGQGGTGELFF. The CDR3 DNA is TGTGCCAGCAGCCTCCTCGGGCTTGGACAGGGCGGGACCGGGGAGCTGTTTTTT.

This chain connects TRBV5-1 to TRBJ1-2, with a tentative D call TRBD1 (5 bases). Germline lookup yields CDR1 SGHRS and CDR2 YFSETQ. The CDR3 contains 14 residues. V lost 2 bases and J 6 bases, leaving 14 bases between the germline ends. In nucleotides, the CDR3 is TGCGCCAGCAGCTTCAGACAGTCGGGCGATGGCTACACCTTC. Residues: CASSFRQSGDGYTF.

The chain carries TRBV7-9 and TRBJ1-2, with a tentative D call TRBD1 (6 bases). The CDR3 has 14 residues. Per germline, CDR1 SEHNR and CDR2 FQNEAQ (reference sequence). V was shortened by 1 base and J by 3 bases, with 9 bases between the two germline ends. The CDR3 protein is CASSLGQVYYGYTF. Written as DNA, the CDR3 is TGTGCCAGCAGCTTAGGACAGGTTTACTATGGCTACACCTTC.

The chain recombines TRBV5-8 with TRBJ1-5; no clear D. This CDR3 is 15 amino acids long. Trimming took off 4 bases at V and 3 bases at J, with 14 bases between the two ends. CDR1 is SGHTS, CDR2 YDEGEE, per germline. In DNA form, the CDR3 reads TGTGCCAGCAGCCTGGTATGGCAGATCAATCAGCCCCAGCATTTT. Translating it yields CASSLVWQINQPQHF.

As DNA, the CDR3 is TGCGCCAGCAGCTTGTCAGTGCCGGGACTAGCGGGGGCTAGCACAGATACGCAGTATTTT. This gives the protein CASSLSVPGLAGASTDTQYF. The rearrangement links TRBV5-1 to TRBJ2-3, with 14 bases fitting TRBD2. V shed 1 base, J shed 0 bases, and the junction held 10 bases outside the gene matches. Germline V gene data show CDR1 as SGHRS and CDR2 as YFSETQ. The CDR3 has 20 amino acids.

The chain joins TRBV27 to TRBJ2-7; 7 bases agree with TRBD1. From germline, CDR1 is MNHEY and CDR2 SMNVEV (reference sequence). This CDR3 has 13 amino acids. The trim removed 4 bases at V and 5 bases at J, leaving 5 bases unmatched. The CDR3 nucleotides are TGTGCCAGCAGTTGGCAGGGGGTTGACGAGCAGTACTTC. Translating it yields CASSWQGVDEQYF.

V gene TRBV6-5 combines with J gene TRBJ2-1; weak D call: TRBD2 (6 bases). Trimming removed 2 bases at V and 10 bases at J, with 6 bases between. The CDR3 totals 11 residues. From germline, CDR1 is MNHEY and CDR2 SVGAGI. CDR3 bases: TGTGCCAGCAGTTACGGGAGGGAGCAGTTCTTC. It yields the protein CASSYGREQFF.

DNA for the CDR3: TGTGCCAGCAGTCGGGGGGGGGACACTGAAGCTTTCTTT. Its translation is CASSRGGDTEAFF. V usage is TRBV6-1 and J usage is TRBJ1-1; D perhaps matches TRBD1 (5 bases). This CDR3 is 13 amino acids long. Germline V gene lookup returns CDR1 MNHNS and CDR2 SASEGT. The V end lost 5 bases, the J end lost 3 bases, and 10 bases lay between the germline ends.

V is TRBV5-4 and J is TRBJ2-5; D gene uncertain. Germline lookup yields CDR1 SGHNT and CDR2 YYREEE (reference sequence). Trimming took off 5 bases at V and 1 base at J, with 9 bases between the two ends. The CDR3 loop spans 13 amino acids. The CDR3 bases are TGTGCCAGCAGTCTTCCGTCCCAAGAGACCCAGTACTTC. Protein sequence: CASSLPSQETQYF.

The genes are TRBV15 and TRBJ2-7, with 9 bases fitting TRBD2. The CDR3 has 16 amino acids. The V and J ends lost 4 bases and 4 bases, in that order; junction bases with no gene match: 11. Germline CDR1 is LNHNV and CDR2 is YYDKDF (reference sequence). DNA of the CDR3: TGTGCCACCAGCACCCTGGGGGGACTAGCTGGTTACGAGCAGTACTTC. Residues: CATSTLGGLAGYEQYF.

The chain is built from TRBV6-1 and TRBJ1-5; TRBD1 aligns across 7 bases. Unmatched junction bases numbered 12, after V lost 10 bases and J lost 6 bases. The V gene's germline CDR1 is MNHNS and CDR2 SASEGT. The CDR3 is made up of 14 amino acids. The CDR3 DNA reads TGTGCCACCCGGACAGGCCGGACTCCTCAGCCCCAGCATTTT. Translating gives CATRTGRTPQPQHF.

The gene calls are TRBV6-1 and TRBJ2-5; perhaps TRBD1 as D (6 bases). V dropped 6 bases and J dropped 2 bases, with 16 bases sitting between them. The CDR3 contains 15 residues. CDR1 MNHNS and CDR2 SASEGT come from the germline V gene. The chain's CDR3 is CASRLTGTRQETQYF. Here the CDR3 DNA reads TGTGCCAGCAGATTGACAGGAACACGACAAGAGACCCAGTACTTC.